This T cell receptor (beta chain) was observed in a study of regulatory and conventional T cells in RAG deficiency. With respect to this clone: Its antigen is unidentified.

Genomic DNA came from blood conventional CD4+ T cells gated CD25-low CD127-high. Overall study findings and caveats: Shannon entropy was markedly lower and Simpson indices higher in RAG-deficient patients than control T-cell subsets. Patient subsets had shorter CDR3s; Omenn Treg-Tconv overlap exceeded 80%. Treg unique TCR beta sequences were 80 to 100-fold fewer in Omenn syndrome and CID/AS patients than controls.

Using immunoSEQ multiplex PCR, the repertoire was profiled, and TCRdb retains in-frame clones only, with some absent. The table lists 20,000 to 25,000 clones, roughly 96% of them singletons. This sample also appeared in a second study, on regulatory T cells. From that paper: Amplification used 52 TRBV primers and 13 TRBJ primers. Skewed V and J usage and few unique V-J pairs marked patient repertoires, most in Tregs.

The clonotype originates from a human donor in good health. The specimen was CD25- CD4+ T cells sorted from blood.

The CDR3 nucleotides are TGTGCCAGCTCGGCGGGAGGCTACGAGCAGTACTTC. Translated: CASSAGGYEQYF. The chain combines TRBV6-5 with TRBJ2-7, with 8 bases identical to TRBD2. CDR3 size: 12 residues. The germline CDR1 and CDR2 sequences are MNHEY and SVGAGI. J was trimmed by 3 bases and V by 8 bases; bases with no gene match: 3.